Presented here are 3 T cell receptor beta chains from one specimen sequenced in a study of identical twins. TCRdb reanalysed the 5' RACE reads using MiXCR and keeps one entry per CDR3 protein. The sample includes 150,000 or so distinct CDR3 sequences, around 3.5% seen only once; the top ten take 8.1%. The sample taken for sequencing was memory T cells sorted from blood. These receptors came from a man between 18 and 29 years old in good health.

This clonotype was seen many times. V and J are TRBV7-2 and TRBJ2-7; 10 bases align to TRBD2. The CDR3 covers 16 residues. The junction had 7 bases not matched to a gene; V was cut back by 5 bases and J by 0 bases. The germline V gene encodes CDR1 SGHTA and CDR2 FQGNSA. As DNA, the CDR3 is TGTGCCAGCAGCATCCTAGCGGGGGCCTCCTCCTACGAGCAGTACTTC. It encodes CASSILAGASSYEQYF.

The CDR3 protein is CASSSSGVSYNEQFF. The CDR3 DNA follows: TGTGCCAGCAGCTCGAGCGGGGTCTCCTACAATGAGCAGTTCTTC. The chain uses TRBV7-8 and TRBJ2-1; 7 bases map to TRBD2. The CDR3 totals 15 residues. The J segment lost 0 bases and the V segment lost 4 bases, leaving 3 bases of the junction unmatched. CDR1 and CDR2 from the germline V gene are SGHVS and FQNEAQ.

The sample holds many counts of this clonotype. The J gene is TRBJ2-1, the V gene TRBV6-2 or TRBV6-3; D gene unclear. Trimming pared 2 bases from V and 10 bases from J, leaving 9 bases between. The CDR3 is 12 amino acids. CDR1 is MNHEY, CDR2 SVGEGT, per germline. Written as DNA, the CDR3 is TGTGCCAGCAGTTACAAGGCCCTGGAGCAGTTCTTC. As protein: CASSYKALEQFF.